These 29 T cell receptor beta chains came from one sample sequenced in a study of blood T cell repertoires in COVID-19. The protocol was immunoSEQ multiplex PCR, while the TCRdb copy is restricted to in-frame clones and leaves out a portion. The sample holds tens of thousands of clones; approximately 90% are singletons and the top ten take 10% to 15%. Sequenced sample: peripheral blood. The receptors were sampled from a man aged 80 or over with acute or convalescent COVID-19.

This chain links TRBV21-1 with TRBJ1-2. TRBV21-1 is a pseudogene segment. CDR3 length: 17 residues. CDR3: CASNVANPRGRYYGYTF. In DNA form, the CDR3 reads TGTGCCAGCAATGTCGCAAACCCGCGGGGGAGATACTATGGCTACACCTTC.

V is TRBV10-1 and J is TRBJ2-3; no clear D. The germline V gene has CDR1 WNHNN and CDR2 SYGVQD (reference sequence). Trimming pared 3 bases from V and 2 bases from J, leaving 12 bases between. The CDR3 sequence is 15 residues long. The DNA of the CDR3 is TGCGCCAGCAGTGACCGGTTCCTTAACACAGATACGCAGTATTTT. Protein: CASSDRFLNTDTQYF.

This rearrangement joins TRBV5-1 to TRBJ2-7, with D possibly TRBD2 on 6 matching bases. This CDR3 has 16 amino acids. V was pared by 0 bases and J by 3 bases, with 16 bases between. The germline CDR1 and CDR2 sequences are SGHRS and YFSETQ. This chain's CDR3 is CASSLDGQGGFYEQYF. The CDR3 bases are TGCGCCAGCAGCTTGGACGGGCAGGGAGGCTTCTACGAGCAGTACTTC.

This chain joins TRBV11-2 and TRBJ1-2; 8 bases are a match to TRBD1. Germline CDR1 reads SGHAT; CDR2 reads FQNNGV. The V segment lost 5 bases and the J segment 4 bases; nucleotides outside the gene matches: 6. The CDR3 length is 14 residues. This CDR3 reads CASSPGQGGYGYTF. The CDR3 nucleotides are TGTGCCAGCAGCCCCGGACAGGGCGGCTATGGCTACACCTTC.

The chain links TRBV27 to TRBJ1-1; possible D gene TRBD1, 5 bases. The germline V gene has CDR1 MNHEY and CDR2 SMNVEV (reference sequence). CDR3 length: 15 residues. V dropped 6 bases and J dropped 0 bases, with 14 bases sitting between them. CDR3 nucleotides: TGTGCCAGCAGGGGGGGGTGGAATCTGAACACTGAAGCTTTCTTT. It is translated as CASRGGWNLNTEAFF.

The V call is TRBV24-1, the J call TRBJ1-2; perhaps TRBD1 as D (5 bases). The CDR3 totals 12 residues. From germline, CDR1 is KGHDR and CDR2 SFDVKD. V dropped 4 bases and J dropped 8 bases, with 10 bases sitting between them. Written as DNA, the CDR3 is TGTGCCACCAGTGACCCAGGGCTCGGCTACACCTTC. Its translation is CATSDPGLGYTF.

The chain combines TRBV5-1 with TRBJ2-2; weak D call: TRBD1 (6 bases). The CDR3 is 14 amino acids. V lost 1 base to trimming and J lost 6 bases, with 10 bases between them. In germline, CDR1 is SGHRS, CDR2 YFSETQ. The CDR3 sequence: CASSLQQGPGELFF. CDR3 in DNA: TGCGCCAGCAGCTTGCAACAGGGCCCCGGGGAGCTGTTTTTT.

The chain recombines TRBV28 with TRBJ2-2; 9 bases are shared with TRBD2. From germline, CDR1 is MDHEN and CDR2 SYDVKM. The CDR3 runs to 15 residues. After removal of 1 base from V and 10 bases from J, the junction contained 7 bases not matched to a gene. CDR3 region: CASSLLRGGMEELFF. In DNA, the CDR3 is TGTGCCAGCAGTTTATTGCGGGGGGGTATGGAGGAGCTGTTTTTT.

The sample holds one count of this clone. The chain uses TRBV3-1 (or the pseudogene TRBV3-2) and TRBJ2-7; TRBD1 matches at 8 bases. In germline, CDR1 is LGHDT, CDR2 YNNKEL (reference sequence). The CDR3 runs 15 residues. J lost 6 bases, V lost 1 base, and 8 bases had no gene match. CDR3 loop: CASSQGRGLWFEQYF. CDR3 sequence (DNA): TGTGCCAGCAGCCAAGGCAGGGGGCTGTGGTTCGAGCAGTACTTC.

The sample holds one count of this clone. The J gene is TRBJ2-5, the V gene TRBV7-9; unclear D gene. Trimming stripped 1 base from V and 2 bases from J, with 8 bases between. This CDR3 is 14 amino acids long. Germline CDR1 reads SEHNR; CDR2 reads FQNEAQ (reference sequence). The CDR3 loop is CASSLVPEQETQYF. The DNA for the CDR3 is TGTGCCAGCAGCTTAGTTCCGGAGCAAGAGACCCAGTACTTC. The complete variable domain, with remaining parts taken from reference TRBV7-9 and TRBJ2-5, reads DTGVSQNPRHKITKRGQNVTFRCDPISEHNRLYWYRQTLGQGPEFLTYFQNEAQLEKSRLLSDRFSAERPKGSFSTLEIQRTEQGDSAMYLCASSLVPEQETQYFGPGTRLLVL.

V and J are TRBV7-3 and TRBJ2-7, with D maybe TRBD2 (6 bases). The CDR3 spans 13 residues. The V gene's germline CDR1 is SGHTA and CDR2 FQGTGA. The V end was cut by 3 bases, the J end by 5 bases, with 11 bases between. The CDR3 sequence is CASSFGGSDEQYF. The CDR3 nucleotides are TGTGCCAGCAGCTTTGGGGGGTCCGACGAGCAGTACTTC.

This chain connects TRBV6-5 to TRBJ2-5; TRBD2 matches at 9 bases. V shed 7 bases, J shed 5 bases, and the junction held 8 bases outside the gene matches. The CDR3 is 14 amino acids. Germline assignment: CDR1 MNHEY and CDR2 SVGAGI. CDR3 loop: CASTAGGAMETQYF. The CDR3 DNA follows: TGTGCCAGCACGGCGGGGGGGGCCATGGAGACCCAGTACTTC.

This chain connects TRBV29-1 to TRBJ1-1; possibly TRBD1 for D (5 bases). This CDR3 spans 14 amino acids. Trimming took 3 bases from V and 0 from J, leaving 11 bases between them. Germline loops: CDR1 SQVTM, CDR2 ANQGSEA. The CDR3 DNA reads TGCAGCGTTGAGTTACAGGCGATGAACACTGAAGCTTTCTTT. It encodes CSVELQAMNTEAFF.

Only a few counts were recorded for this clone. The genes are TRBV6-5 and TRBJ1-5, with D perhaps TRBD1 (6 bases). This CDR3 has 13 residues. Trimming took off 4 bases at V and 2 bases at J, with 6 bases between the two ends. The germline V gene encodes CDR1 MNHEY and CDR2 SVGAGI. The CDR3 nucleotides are TGTGCCAGCAGTTCAGGGGGCAATCAGCCCCAGCATTTT. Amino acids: CASSSGGNQPQHF.

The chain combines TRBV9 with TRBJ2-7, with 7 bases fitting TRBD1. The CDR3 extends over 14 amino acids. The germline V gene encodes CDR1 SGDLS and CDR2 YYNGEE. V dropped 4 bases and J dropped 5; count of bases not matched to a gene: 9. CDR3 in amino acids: CASSPRQGSNEQYF. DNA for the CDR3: TGTGCCAGCAGCCCCCGACAGGGTAGTAACGAGCAGTACTTC.

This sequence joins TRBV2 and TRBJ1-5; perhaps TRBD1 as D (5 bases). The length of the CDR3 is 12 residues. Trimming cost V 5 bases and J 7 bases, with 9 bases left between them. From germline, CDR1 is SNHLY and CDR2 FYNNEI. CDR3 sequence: CASSPQGQPQHF. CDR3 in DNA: TGTGCCAGCAGTCCCCAGGGCCAGCCCCAGCATTTT.

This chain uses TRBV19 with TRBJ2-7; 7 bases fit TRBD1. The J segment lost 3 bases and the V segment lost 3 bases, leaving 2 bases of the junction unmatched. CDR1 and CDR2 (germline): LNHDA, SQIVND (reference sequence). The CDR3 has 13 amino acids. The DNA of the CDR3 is TGTGCCAGTAGTATGGACAGGAACTACGAGCAGTACTTC. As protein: CASSMDRNYEQYF.

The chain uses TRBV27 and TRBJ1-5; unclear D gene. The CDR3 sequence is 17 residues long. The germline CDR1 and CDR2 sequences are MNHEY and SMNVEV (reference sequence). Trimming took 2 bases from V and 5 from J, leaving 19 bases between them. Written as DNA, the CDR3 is TGTGCCAGCAGTTTAACGGCCAGCCTGAGGTACTATCAGCCCCAGCATTTT. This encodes CASSLTASLRYYQPQHF.

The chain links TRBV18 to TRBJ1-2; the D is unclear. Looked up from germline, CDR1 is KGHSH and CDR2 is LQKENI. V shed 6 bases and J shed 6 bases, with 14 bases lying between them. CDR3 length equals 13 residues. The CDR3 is CASSRTAGDGYTF. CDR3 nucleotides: TGTGCCAGCTCCCGAACCGCCGGGGATGGCTACACCTTC. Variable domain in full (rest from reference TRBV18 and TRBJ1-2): NAGVMQNPRHLVRRRGQEARLRCSPMKGHSHVYWYRQLPEEGLKFMVYLQKENIIDESGMPKERFSAEFPKEGPSILRIQQVVRGDSAAYFCASSRTAGDGYTFGSGTRLTVV.

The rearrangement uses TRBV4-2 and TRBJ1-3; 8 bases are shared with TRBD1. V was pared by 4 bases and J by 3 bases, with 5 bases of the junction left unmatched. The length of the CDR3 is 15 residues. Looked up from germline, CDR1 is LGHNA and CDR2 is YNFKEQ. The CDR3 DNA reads TGTGCCAGCAGCCCCAGGACAGGGTTTGGAAACACCATATATTTT. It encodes CASSPRTGFGNTIYF.

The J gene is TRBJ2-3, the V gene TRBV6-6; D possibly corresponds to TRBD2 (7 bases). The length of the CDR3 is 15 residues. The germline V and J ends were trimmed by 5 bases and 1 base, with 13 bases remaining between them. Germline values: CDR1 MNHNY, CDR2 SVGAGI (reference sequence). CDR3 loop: CASSTGGRGTDTQYF. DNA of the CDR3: TGTGCCAGCAGTACCGGGGGGCGCGGCACAGATACGCAGTATTTT.

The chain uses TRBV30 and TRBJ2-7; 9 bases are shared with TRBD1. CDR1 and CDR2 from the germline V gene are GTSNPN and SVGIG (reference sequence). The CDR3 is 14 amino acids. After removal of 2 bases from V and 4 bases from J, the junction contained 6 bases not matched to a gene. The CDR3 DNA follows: TGTGCCTGGAGTCGGGACAGGGCTTTGTACGAGCAGTACTTC. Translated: CAWSRDRALYEQYF.

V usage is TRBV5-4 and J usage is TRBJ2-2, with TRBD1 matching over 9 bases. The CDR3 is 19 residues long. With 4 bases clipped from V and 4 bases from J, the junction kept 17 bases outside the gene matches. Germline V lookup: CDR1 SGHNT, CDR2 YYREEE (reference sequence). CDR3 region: CASSPGQGLSQSGTGELFF. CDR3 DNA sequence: TGTGCCAGCAGCCCCGGACAGGGGCTTTCCCAGTCAGGCACCGGGGAGCTGTTTTTT.

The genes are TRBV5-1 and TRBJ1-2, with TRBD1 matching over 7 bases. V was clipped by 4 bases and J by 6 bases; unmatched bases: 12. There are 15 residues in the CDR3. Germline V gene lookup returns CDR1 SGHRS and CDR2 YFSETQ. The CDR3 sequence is CASSRRSQGNDGYTF. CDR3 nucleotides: TGCGCCAGCAGCAGGCGGTCACAGGGGAATGATGGCTACACCTTC.

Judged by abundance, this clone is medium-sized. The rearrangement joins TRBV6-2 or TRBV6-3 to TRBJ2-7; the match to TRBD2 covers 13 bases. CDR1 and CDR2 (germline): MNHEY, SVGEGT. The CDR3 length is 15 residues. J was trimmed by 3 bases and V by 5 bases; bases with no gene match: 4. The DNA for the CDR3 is TGTGCCAGCAGTCTAGGGACTAGCGGGGACTACGAGCAGTACTTC. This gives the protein CASSLGTSGDYEQYF.

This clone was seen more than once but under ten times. The chain's CDR3 is CASSYRRTQETQYF. The CDR3 coding sequence is TGTGCCAGCAGCTACCGGAGGACCCAAGAGACCCAGTACTTC. The chain carries TRBV7-8 and TRBJ2-5, with a possible D match to TRBD2 (5 bases). V was cut by 4 bases and J by 1 base, with 10 bases left in between. This CDR3 is built from 14 residues. Germline loops: CDR1 SGHVS, CDR2 FQNEAQ.

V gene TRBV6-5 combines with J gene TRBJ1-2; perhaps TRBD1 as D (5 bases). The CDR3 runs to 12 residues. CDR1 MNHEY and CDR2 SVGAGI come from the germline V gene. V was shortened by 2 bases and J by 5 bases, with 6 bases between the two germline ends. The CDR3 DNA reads TGTGCCAGCAGTTACGGGGGGTATGGCTACACCTTC. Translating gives CASSYGGYGYTF.

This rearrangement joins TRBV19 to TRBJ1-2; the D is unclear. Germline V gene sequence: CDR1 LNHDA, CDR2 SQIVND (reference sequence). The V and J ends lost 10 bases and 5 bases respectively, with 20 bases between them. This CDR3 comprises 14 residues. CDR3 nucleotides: TGTGCCACGGGGAGGGATGGGCTTGGGTATGGCTACACCTTC. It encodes CATGRDGLGYGYTF.

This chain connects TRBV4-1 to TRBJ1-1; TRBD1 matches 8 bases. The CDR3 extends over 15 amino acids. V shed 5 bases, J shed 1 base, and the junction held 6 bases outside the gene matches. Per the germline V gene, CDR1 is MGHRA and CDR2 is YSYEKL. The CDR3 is CASSTRTGKNTEAFF. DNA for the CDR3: TGCGCCAGCAGCACCCGGACAGGGAAGAACACTGAAGCTTTCTTT.